These 7 T cell receptor beta chains share one sample of origin, sequenced in a study of cytomegalovirus exposure and HLA in healthy donors. A multiplex PCR was run with 60 Vbeta primers and 13 Jbeta primers. Sequencing was performed with immunoSEQ multiplex PCR; in TCRdb, only in-frame clones are kept and a portion is missing. The sample includes over 85,000 clones, roughly 76% seen only once; the top ten take roughly 2%. The sequencing sample was made of PBMCs. Receptors originate from a man aged 35 to 55 in good health and CMV-seronegative.

The rearrangement joins TRBV29-1 to TRBJ1-4, with D possibly TRBD1 on 5 matching bases. Germline assignment: CDR1 SQVTM and CDR2 ANQGSEA. The CDR3 has 14 residues. Trimming removed 6 bases at V and 4 bases at J, with 15 bases between. CDR3 bases: TGCAGCGTAACGATTATGGGACTTAATGAAAAACTGTTTTTT. Residues: CSVTIMGLNEKLFF.

For this clone: Other DNA sequences in this sample translate to the same CDR3. V is TRBV19 and J is TRBJ1-5; D ambiguous. The CDR3 length is 16 residues. Trimming removed 7 bases at V and 1 base at J, with 17 bases between. Germline assignment: CDR1 LNHDA and CDR2 SQIVND (reference sequence). Written as DNA, the CDR3 is TGTGCCAGTAAAACAGTGGAAGTTGGCAGCAATCAGCCCCAGCATTTT. It yields the protein CASKTVEVGSNQPQHF.

This clone was detected a few times. The chain recombines TRBV10-1 with TRBJ2-1, with 7 bases that match TRBD2. The V and J ends lost 2 bases and 5 bases, in that order; junction bases with no gene match: 9. This CDR3 is built from 16 residues. CDR1 is WNHNN and CDR2 is SYGVQD in the germline V gene (reference sequence). The CDR3 spells CASSEETSPTNNEQFF. CDR3 nucleotide sequence: TGCGCCAGCAGTGAGGAGACTAGCCCTACTAACAATGAGCAGTTCTTC.

V usage is TRBV9 and J usage is TRBJ1-1; D call uncertain. The V end was cut by 2 bases, the J end by 0 bases, with 14 bases between. Germline loops: CDR1 SGDLS, CDR2 YYNGEE. The CDR3 is made up of 16 amino acids. CDR3 loop: CASSVYLGEVNTEAFF. The CDR3 DNA is TGTGCCAGCAGCGTTTACTTAGGTGAGGTGAACACTGAAGCTTTCTTT.

This chain uses TRBV28 with TRBJ2-1; D unresolved. Germline loops: CDR1 MDHEN, CDR2 SYDVKM. The CDR3 contains 13 residues. The V end lost 4 bases, the J end lost 7 bases, and 11 bases lay between the germline ends. CDR3: CASSSHPWNEQFF. The CDR3 bases are TGTGCCAGCAGTTCACATCCTTGGAATGAGCAGTTCTTC.

V is TRBV4-3 and J is TRBJ2-7; 12 bases are a match to TRBD2. J gave up 2 bases and V 4 bases, and 6 bases lay outside the gene matches. This CDR3 is built from 16 residues. CDR1 and CDR2 (germline): LGHNA, YSLEER. This CDR3 is CASSPGLAGPTYEQYF. The CDR3 coding sequence is TGCGCCAGCAGCCCAGGACTAGCGGGGCCAACCTACGAGCAGTACTTC.

The genes are TRBV27 and TRBJ2-4; 8 nucleotides align to TRBD1. The J segment lost 2 bases and the V segment lost 2 bases, leaving 8 bases of the junction unmatched. This CDR3 has 17 residues. Per germline, CDR1 MNHEY and CDR2 SMNVEV (reference sequence). For the CDR3, the DNA is TGTGCCAGCAGTTTAATCCAGGGGGCGAGTTCCAAAAACATTCAGTACTTC. It is translated as CASSLIQGASSKNIQYF.